This TCR beta chain derives from a study of chemoradiotherapy in HPV16-positive cancers. General study points: During treatment, candidate HPV-specific clones and E7-related motifs expanded in tumor.

Repeated repertoire sampling spanned the course of chemoradiotherapy. Assay: immunoSEQ multiplex PCR; the TCRdb copy retains only in-frame clones and omits some. The data show thousands of clones, 70% to 85% seen once. From germline, CDR1 is GTSNPN and CDR2 SVGIG (reference sequence). The CDR3 extends over 12 amino acids. Trimming stripped 2 bases from V and 6 bases from J, with 11 bases between. As regards this clone: Its antigen remains unknown.

This TCR was sampled from a human donor with HPV-associated anogenital cancer. The source material was tumor tissue, sampled from a patient who underwent chemoradiotherapy. The gene calls are TRBV30 and TRBJ2-7; D is possibly TRBD1 (5 bases). CDR3 nucleotides: TGTGCCTGGAGTCGGCAGGGCAGCGAGCAGTACTTC. Its protein product is CAWSRQGSEQYF. Combining the CDR3 with reference TRBV30 and TRBJ2-7 gives the whole variable domain SQTIHQWPATLVQPVGSPLSLECTVEGTSNPNLYWYRQAAGRGLQLLFYSVGIGQISSEVPQNLSASRPQDRQFILSSKKLLLSDSGFYLCAWSRQGSEQYFGPGTRLTVT.